This TCR beta chain was captured by sequencing in a study of T cells in Graves' hyperthyroidism and ophthalmopathy. Overall study findings and caveats: For ophthalmopathy, model prediction preceded onset by a median approximately 6 months. The majority of expanded thyroid clonotypes above 0.001 also appeared in blood.

CDR3 size: 16 residues. Trimming took 1 base from V and 3 from J, leaving 14 bases between them. The germline V gene encodes CDR1 SGHVS and CDR2 FQNEAQ. This clonotype was recorded many times. Antigen specificity is unknown. Amplified regions were TCR beta CDR3 sequences from RNA transcripts. The TCR CDR3 first-round RT-PCR relied on the HTBI primer set. TCRdb reprocessed the multiplex PCR reads via MiXCR and lists one record per CDR3 protein. The table includes 500,000 to 600,000 distinct CDR3 sequences, just under 20% detected once. Any patient presenting with uncontrolled infection, other autoimmune disease, pregnancy or lactation was left out.

Specimen: blood. This sequence was found in a man aged 40-50 years with Graves' ophthalmopathy. The J gene is TRBJ2-3, the V gene TRBV7-8; possible D gene TRBD2, 6 bases. CDR3: CASSLVGGGGTDTQYF. The CDR3 DNA reads TGTGCCAGCAGCTTAGTAGGTGGGGGAGGAACAGATACGCAGTATTTT. Supplemented by reference TRBV7-8 and TRBJ2-3, the full variable domain reads GAGVSQSPRYKVAKRGQDVALRCDPISGHVSLFWYQQALGQGPEFLTYFQNEAQLDKSGLPSDRFFAERPEGSVSTLKIQRTQQEDSAVYLCASSLVGGGGTDTQYFGPGTRLTVL.